This TCR beta chain was captured in a study of T cells after yellow fever vaccination. This CDR3 is built from 14 residues. The ends lost 6 bases at V and 5 bases at J; junction bases unmatched: 10. Germline V gene data show CDR1 as DFQATT and CDR2 as SNEGSKA (reference sequence). This clonotype was found a few times. Each CDR3 protein is one row after TCRdb ran MiXCR on the 5' RACE reads. The table has about 300,000 distinct CDR3 sequences, 7.5% to 9.5% seen once. The rearrangement uses TRBV20-1 and TRBJ1-1; 9 bases align to TRBD1. The TCR sequence derives from a man aged 18-30 years who received the YFV17D yellow fever vaccine. Sample: CD4+ T cells sorted from PBMCs, taken 5 days after the yellow fever booster vaccination. This CDR3 reads CSARDRALGTEAFF. The CDR3 DNA is TGCAGTGCCCGGGACAGGGCGCTAGGGACTGAAGCTTTCTTT.